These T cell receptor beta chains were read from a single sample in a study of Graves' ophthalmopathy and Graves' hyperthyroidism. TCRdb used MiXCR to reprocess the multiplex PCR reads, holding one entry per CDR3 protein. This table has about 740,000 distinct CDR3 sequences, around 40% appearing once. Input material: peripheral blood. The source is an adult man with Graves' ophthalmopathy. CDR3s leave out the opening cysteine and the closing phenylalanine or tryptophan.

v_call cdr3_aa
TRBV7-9 ASSSPTSGGAYEQY
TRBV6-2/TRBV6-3 ASSGGGKTQY
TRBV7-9 ASSNRRIQETQY
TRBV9 ASSVGPAGHEQY
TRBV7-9 ASSLQADGYSPLH
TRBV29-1 SAEGRSYGYT
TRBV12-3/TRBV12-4 AISERATDTQY
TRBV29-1 SVEGSSLSYEQY
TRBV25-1 ASMGTLGTEAF
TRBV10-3 ASSYKDTEAF
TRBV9 ASTAGQYYGYT
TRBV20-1 SAGTGGHTEAF
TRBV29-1 SVELNGQPQH
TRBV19 ASSTGQGRGQH
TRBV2 ASSLERGESEAF
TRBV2 ARTRDRGRDTGELF
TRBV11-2 ASSLERVRREAF
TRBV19 ASSRASEHNEQF
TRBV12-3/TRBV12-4 ASSPLPETQY
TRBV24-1 ASSYSRNQPQH
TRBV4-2 ASSPNPGMWDEKLF
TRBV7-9 ASAPGTGLDSPQH
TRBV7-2 ASSRSGGTNEKLF
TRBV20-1 SIGGYT
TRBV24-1 ATSDLRGLGQY
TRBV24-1 ATSATRDNGSNQPQH
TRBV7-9 ASSQGGKGANVLT
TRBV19 ASSMTAGISTDTQY
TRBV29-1 SVDRQGGMNVLT
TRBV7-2 ASSLVAGEQETQY
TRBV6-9 ASSEEVPANYGYT
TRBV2 ASSPTSTDTQY
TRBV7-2 ASSTNIGYEQY
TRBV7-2 ASSFQGGSSYEQY
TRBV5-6 ASSSSNTEAF
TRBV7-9 ASSAAPGGETQY
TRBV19 ASSIGPGAEQY
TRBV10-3 ASSNPGQGDEKLF
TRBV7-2 ASSLAIPGANVLT
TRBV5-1 ASSFRTGTTNVLT
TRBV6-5 ASSSLGRESETQY
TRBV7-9 ASSPPGTKYQETQY
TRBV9 ASSADGYNYGYT
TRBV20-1 SARRWLDSNQPQH
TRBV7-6 ASSLLSGSSYNSPLH